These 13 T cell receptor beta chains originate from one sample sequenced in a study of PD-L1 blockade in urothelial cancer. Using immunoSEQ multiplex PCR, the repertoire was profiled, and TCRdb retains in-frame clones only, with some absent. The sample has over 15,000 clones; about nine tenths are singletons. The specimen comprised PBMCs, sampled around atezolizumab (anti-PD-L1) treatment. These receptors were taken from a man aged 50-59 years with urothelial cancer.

The CDR3 loop reads CSTTPASGGGETQYF. CDR3 in DNA: TGCAGCACCACCCCCGCCAGCGGGGGGGGAGAGACCCAGTACTTC. The chain employs TRBV29-1 and TRBJ2-5; 10 nucleotides align to TRBD2. The germline CDR1 and CDR2 sequences are SQVTM and ANQGSEA. J was trimmed by 4 bases and V by 8 bases; bases with no gene match: 13. The CDR3 sequence is 15 residues long. The complete variable domain, with remaining parts taken from reference TRBV29-1 and TRBJ2-5, reads SAVISQKPSRDICQRGTSLTIQCQVDSQVTMMFWYRQQPGQSLTLIATANQGSEATYESGFVIDKFPISRPNLTFSTLTVSNMSPEDSSIYLCSTTPASGGGETQYFGPGTRLLVL.

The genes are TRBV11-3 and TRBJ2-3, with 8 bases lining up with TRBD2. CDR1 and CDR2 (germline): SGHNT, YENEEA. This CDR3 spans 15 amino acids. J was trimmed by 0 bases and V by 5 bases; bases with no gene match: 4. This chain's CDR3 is CASSPGGRSTDTQYF. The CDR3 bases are TGTGCCAGCAGCCCGGGCGGGAGGAGCACAGATACGCAGTATTTT.

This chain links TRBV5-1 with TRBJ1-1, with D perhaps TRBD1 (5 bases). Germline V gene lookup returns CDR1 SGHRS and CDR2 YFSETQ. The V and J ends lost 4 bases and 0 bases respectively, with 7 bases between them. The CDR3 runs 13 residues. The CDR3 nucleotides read TGCGCCAGCAGCCCCAGGGTGAACACTGAAGCTTTCTTT. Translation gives CASSPRVNTEAFF.

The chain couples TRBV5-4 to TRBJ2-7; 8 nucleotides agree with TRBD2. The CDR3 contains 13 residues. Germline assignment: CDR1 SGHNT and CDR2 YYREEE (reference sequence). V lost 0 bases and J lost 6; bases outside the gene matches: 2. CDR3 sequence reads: CASSLVAGGEQYF. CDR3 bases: TGTGCCAGCAGCTTGGTCGCGGGAGGCGAGCAGTACTTC.

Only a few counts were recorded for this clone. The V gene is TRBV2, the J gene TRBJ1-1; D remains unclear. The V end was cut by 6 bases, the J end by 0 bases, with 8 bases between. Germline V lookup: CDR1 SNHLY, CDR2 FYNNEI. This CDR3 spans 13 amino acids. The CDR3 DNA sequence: TGTGCCAGCAGGGGCCTATTGAACACTGAAGCTTTCTTT. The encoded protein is CASRGLLNTEAFF.

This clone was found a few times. The CDR3 spells CASSRSTGDEQFF. CDR3 nucleotide sequence: TGTGCCAGCAGCCGCTCGACAGGCGATGAGCAGTTCTTC. V and J are TRBV7-3 and TRBJ2-1; weak D call: TRBD1 (6 bases). The CDR3 consists of 13 residues. Germline V gene lookup returns CDR1 SGHTA and CDR2 FQGTGA. V was cut by 5 bases and J by 8 bases, with 13 bases left in between.

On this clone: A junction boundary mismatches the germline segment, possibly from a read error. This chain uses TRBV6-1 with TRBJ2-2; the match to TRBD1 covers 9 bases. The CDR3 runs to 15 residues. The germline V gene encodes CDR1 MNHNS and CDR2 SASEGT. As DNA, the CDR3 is TGCGCCGGGACAGGGAACGGTTTCGGGACCGGGGAGCTGTTTTTT. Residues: CAGTGNGFGTGELFF.

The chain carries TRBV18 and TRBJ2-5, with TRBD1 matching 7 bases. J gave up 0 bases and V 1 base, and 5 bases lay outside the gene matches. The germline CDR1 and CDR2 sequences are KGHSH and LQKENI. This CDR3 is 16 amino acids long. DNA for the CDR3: TGTGCCAGCTCACCACGGAACAGGGGATACCAAGAGACCCAGTACTTC. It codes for CASSPRNRGYQETQYF.

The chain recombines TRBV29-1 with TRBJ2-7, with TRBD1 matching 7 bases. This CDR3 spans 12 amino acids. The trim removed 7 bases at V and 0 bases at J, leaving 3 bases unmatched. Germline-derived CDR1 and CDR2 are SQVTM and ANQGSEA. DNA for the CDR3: TGCAGCGCTGGACAGGCCTCCTACGAGCAGTACTTC. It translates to CSAGQASYEQYF.

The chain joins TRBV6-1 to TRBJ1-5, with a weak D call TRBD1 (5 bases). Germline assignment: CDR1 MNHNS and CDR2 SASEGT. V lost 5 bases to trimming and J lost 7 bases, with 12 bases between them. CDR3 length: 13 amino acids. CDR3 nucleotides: TGTGCCAGCAGTCAGGCAGGGCCGCAGCCCCAGCATTTT. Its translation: CASSQAGPQPQHF.

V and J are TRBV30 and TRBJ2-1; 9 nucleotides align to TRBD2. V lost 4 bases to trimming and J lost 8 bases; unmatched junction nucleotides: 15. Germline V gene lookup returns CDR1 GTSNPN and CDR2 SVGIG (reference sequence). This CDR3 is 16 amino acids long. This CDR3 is CAWTVGTSRVKDEQFF. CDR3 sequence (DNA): TGTGCCTGGACGGTTGGGACTAGCCGCGTAAAAGATGAGCAGTTCTTC.

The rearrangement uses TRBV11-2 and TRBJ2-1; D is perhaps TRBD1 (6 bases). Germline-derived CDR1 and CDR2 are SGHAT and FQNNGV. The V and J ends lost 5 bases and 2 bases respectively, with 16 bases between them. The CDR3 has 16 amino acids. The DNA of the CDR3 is TGTGCCAGCAGCCCACGGGACATATATACCTACAATGAGCAGTTCTTC. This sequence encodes CASSPRDIYTYNEQFF.

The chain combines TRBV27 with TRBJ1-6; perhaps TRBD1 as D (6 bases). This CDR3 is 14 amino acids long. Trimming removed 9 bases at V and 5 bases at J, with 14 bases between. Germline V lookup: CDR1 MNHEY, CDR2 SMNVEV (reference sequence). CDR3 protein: CARGLGGNNSPLHF. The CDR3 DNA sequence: TGTGCCAGGGGGTTAGGGGGTAATAATTCACCCCTCCACTTT.